These 9 T cell receptor beta chains were sequenced from one sample in a study of PD-1 blockade in classical Hodgkin lymphoma. Time point given: cycle 4 day 1 (C4D1), after more than five weeks of nivolumab. All trial patients relapsed after autologous stem cell transplantation. Measured with immunoSEQ multiplex PCR; TCRdb has only the in-frame clones, and not every one. The sample lists about 44,000 clones; roughly 65% were seen once. Sequencing was performed on peripheral blood mononuclear cells (PBMCs), taken before the fourth cycle of nivolumab. All receptors come from a human donor with classical Hodgkin lymphoma.

The V and J genes are TRBV28 and TRBJ1-4; 10 bases map to TRBD1. The length of the CDR3 is 15 residues. Germline values: CDR1 MDHEN, CDR2 SYDVKM. Trimming took 5 bases from V and 7 from J; bases not matched to a gene: 7. CDR3 DNA sequence: TGTGCCAGCAGTCCCTGGACAGGGGGGGGTGAAAAACTGTTTTTT. Protein product: CASSPWTGGGEKLFF.

The chain employs TRBV7-9 and TRBJ1-1, with a possible D match to TRBD1 (5 bases). The length of the CDR3 is 15 residues. Germline V lookup: CDR1 SEHNR, CDR2 FQNEAQ (reference sequence). Trimming left V 5 bases short and J 6 bases short, with 19 bases between. Here the CDR3 DNA reads TGTGCCAGCAGCGCGATGGGGGGAGTTAACTCTGAAGCTTTCTTT. Translated: CASSAMGGVNSEAFF.

The chain couples TRBV19 to TRBJ1-5; tentative D call: TRBD1 (6 bases). Trimming removed 7 bases from V and 5 bases from J, with 21 bases in between. CDR3 length equals 16 residues. CDR1 LNHDA and CDR2 SQIVND come from the germline V gene (reference sequence). CDR3 sequence: CASTPAGQSPYQPQHF. As DNA, the CDR3 is TGTGCCAGTACCCCCGCGGGACAAAGCCCCTATCAGCCCCAGCATTTT.

This chain joins TRBV10-2 and TRBJ1-1; 8 bases match TRBD1. J gave up 5 bases and V 5 bases, and 4 bases lay outside the gene matches. The CDR3 is made up of 13 amino acids. Germline V CDR1 and CDR2: WSHSY, SAAADI. CDR3 protein: CASSQDRVTEAFF. DNA for the CDR3: TGCGCCAGCAGTCAGGACAGGGTAACTGAAGCTTTCTTT.

The table lists this clone with a few counts. V is TRBV27 and J is TRBJ1-6; unclear D gene. Germline values: CDR1 MNHEY, CDR2 SMNVEV (reference sequence). The V gene lost 5 bases and the J gene lost 0 bases, with 11 bases spanning the gap. CDR3 length: 16 residues. In DNA form, the CDR3 reads TGTGCCAGCAGTCAGAGGGTGAGCTCCTATAATTCACCCCTCCACTTT. It translates to CASSQRVSSYNSPLHF.

The genes are TRBV2 and TRBJ1-6; 7 nucleotides match TRBD1. The CDR3 runs 14 residues. Germline V gene lookup returns CDR1 SNHLY and CDR2 FYNNEI. Trimming removed 4 bases from V and 3 bases from J; junction bases left unmatched: 0. The CDR3 sequence: CASSAGGYNSPLHF. The CDR3 region has the DNA TGTGCCAGCAGTGCAGGGGGCTATAATTCACCCCTCCACTTT.

CDR3 region: CASTPGRGYTEAFF. The CDR3 nucleotides are TGTGCCAGCACCCCGGGGAGGGGGTACACTGAAGCTTTCTTT. The chain has TRBV6-4 and TRBJ1-1, with D possibly being TRBD1 (6 bases). Trimming cost V 7 bases and J 3 bases, with 15 bases left between them. Per germline, CDR1 MRHNA and CDR2 SNTAGT. The CDR3 totals 14 residues.

The V call is TRBV7-9, the J call TRBJ2-4, with TRBD2 as a possible D gene (5 bases). The CDR3 has 16 amino acids. V shed 5 bases and J shed 1 base, with 15 bases lying between them. Germline CDR1 is SEHNR and CDR2 is FQNEAQ (reference sequence). CDR3 amino acids: CASSHDTRGAKNIQYF. CDR3 DNA: TGTGCCAGCAGCCACGACACCCGAGGGGCCAAAAACATTCAGTACTTC.

The chain is built from TRBV7-2 and TRBJ2-7, with D perhaps matching TRBD2 (5 bases). CDR1 and CDR2 from the germline V gene are SGHTA and FQGNSA. CDR3 length equals 14 residues. The V and J ends lost 4 bases and 7 bases respectively, with 17 bases between them. The CDR3 sequence is CASSSERVIREQYF. The CDR3 nucleotides are TGTGCCAGCAGCTCCGAGAGGGTGATCCGGGAGCAGTACTTC.